The rows below give T cell receptor beta chains drawn from one sample of a study of T cells in localized non-small cell lung cancer. Some clones are missing from TCRdb's copy, which holds only in-frame ones; the method was immunoSEQ multiplex PCR. Of under 3,500 clones detected, approximately 23% appear once; the ten largest clones hold approximately 15%. Sequenced here: normal lung tissue next to the tumor, sampled before any cancer treatment. Receptors originate from a man aged 40 to 70 with stage III squamous cell lung carcinoma. CDR3s include the opening cysteine and the closing phenylalanine or tryptophan. Each record gives: J gene, V gene, CDR3 protein.

>TRBJ1-5|TRBV2
CASSEGGWRVHF
>TRBJ2-3|TRBV6-8
CASTLAGQYSDTQYF
>TRBJ1-1|TRBV30
CAWSRTMNTEAFF
>TRBJ2-1|TRBV11-3
CASSLGGGSNEQFF
>TRBJ2-2|TRBV10-2
CASRGTGPLLNTGELFF
>TRBJ1-6|TRBV6-7
CASSHTTGGGGYNSPLHF
>TRBJ2-1|TRBV19
CASSIDHWAAYNEQFF
>TRBJ1-2|TRBV9
CASSAEFLITSYGYTF
>TRBJ2-3|TRBV6-8
CASSRGQLESDTQYF
>TRBJ1-4|TRBV28
CASSLRLGDEKLFF
>TRBJ1-2|TRBV18
CASSSRTSDGYTF
>TRBJ2-1|TRBV4-1
CASSQGQARGRNEQFF
>TRBJ2-2|TRBV30
CAWSVPGATGELFF
>TRBJ2-3|TRBV9
CASRKDPDTQYF
>TRBJ1-1|TRBV11-3
CASGHTGPAAHLNTEAFF
>TRBJ1-4|TRBV6-8
CASSSADSNEKLFF
>TRBJ1-4|TRBV9
CASSPNFDSLNEKLFF
>TRBJ2-3|TRBV5-1
CASSYRQGLTDTQYF
>TRBJ2-3|TRBV19
CASSRTSGGSTDTQYF
>TRBJ2-3|TRBV11-3
CASSLGAGGSTDTQYF
>TRBJ1-1|TRBV19
CASSHQGREAFF
>TRBJ2-1|TRBV10-3
CAISESRVRDLGEQFF
>TRBJ2-7|TRBV27
CASSWTGVGEQYF
>TRBJ2-5|TRBV9
CASSPRQGRETQYF
>TRBJ2-5|TRBV11-3
CASSSVAGGDQETQYF
>TRBJ2-1|TRBV6-8
CASSYSWGGNEQFF
>TRBJ1-5|TRBV6-8
CASSLYSRDQPQHF
>TRBJ1-1|TRBV6-8
CASSLVGTEAFF
>TRBJ1-5|TRBV6-8
CASSLQGANQPQHF
>TRBJ1-1|TRBV6-8
CATRTGQLNTEAFF
>TRBJ1-1|TRBV30
CAWSGRNMNTEAFF
>TRBJ1-1|TRBV5-1
CASSPSLGGGGTEAFF
>TRBJ1-2|TRBV19
CASSTLQGRYGYTF
>TRBJ1-6|TRBV11-3
CASSFEGRNSPLHF
>TRBJ2-1|TRBV5-1
CASSLEQTANEQFF
>TRBJ1-5|TRBV29-1
CSVSQGTGNQPQHF
>TRBJ1-2|TRBV28
CASSQPWTAESYGYTF
>TRBJ1-1|TRBV6-8
CASSLRGTNTEAFF
>TRBJ2-5|TRBV28
CASSLRGGLEETQYF
>TRBJ1-4|TRBV11-3
CASSLWTGGEKLFF
>TRBJ1-2|TRBV18
CASSRGVQGANYGYTF
>TRBJ1-6|TRBV2
CASSDLTGSNSPLHF
>TRBJ2-4|TRBV5-1
CASSLENLGKNIQYF
>TRBJ1-4|TRBV30
CAWSDGREKLFF
>TRBJ1-3|TRBV28
CASSLEGGTIYF
>TRBJ2-2|TRBV19
CASSIDGAGTGIGELFF
>TRBJ1-4|TRBV11-3
CASSWSLRDRGVVQLFF
>TRBJ1-1|TRBV11-3
CASSGRHGNTEAFF
>TRBJ2-3|TRBV19
CASSIQGTDTQYF
>TRBJ2-1|TRBV9
CASSDPEGGGYEQFF
>TRBJ1-6|TRBV6-8
CASSFTTGENSPLHF
>TRBJ2-1|TRBV19
CASSIAATYNEQFF
>TRBJ2-3|TRBV19
CASSKGQSRTDTQYF
>TRBJ1-1|TRBV29-1
CSGVRGNTEAFF
>TRBJ2-2|TRBV11-3
CASSLQGSHTGELFF
>TRBJ2-7|TRBV9
CASSVFESSYEQYF
>TRBJ1-2|TRBV18
CASSPEGTPASYGYTF
>TRBJ1-6|TRBV28
CATTSGNNVNSPLHF
>TRBJ2-5|TRBV5-1
CASSLDRGRGETQYF